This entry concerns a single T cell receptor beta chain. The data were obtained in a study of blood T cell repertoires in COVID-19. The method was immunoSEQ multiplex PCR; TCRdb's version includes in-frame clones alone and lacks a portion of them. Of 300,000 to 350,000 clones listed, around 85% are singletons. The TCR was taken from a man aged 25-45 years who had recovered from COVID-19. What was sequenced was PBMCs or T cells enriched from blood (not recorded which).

CDR3 region: CASSVSGPPPLHF. The DNA for the CDR3 is TGTGCCAGCAGCGTAAGTGGGCCACCACCCCTCCACTTT. The V and J genes are TRBV9 and TRBJ1-6; D call uncertain. The germline CDR1 and CDR2 sequences are SGDLS and YYNGEE. Trimming left V 1 base short and J 11 bases short, with 10 bases between. The CDR3 extends over 13 amino acids.